The rows below give T cell receptor beta chains drawn from one sample of a study of T cells after yellow fever vaccination. TCRdb passed the 5' RACE reads through MiXCR, listing each CDR3 protein once. The table lists about 160,000 distinct CDR3 sequences, roughly 9% of them singletons. The source was CD8+ T cells sorted from PBMCs, collected 45 days after the yellow fever booster vaccination. The receptor source for this set is a man aged 18-30 years who received the YFV17D yellow fever vaccine. Each CDR3 is given without its conserved first and last residue.

>TRBV20-1|TRBJ2-2|16
SASTWIADRVPTGELF
>TRBV7-6|TRBJ2-1|13
ASSLLSSPYNEQF
>TRBV7-9|TRBJ2-3|12
ASSQNIWSDTQY
>TRBV9|TRBJ2-7|13
ASSVGGTKTGEQY
>TRBV5-1|TRBJ2-6|16
ASSLLRTGGSGANVLT
>TRBV19|TRBJ2-1|14
ASSRGSRGQRNEQF
>TRBV10-2|TRBJ2-1|14
ASRPNLAGPHNEQF
>TRBV5-1|TRBJ1-6|14
ASSLGTSSYNSPLH
>TRBV7-8|TRBJ2-1|12
ASSLGPGVNEQF
>TRBV7-6|TRBJ2-5|13
ASSLAPDRGETQY
>TRBV6-6|TRBJ2-1|11
ASFSGVNNEQF
>TRBV7-6|TRBJ1-3|12
ASSFDVSGNTIY
>TRBV6-5|TRBJ2-5|13
ASETLLGGQETQY
>TRBV20-1|TRBJ2-7|13
SARAAEGGAYEQY
>TRBV9|TRBJ2-1|17
ASSVVRDDIPSSYNEQF
>TRBV28|TRBJ1-5|13
ASSVTGESNQPQH
>TRBV6-2/TRBV6-3|TRBJ1-1|13
ASSYPRTGWTEAF
>TRBV28|TRBJ1-5|12
ASRGTGSNQPQH
>TRBV7-9|TRBJ1-2|11
ASSSGQFYGYT
>TRBV4-2|TRBJ2-7|15
ASSQEDFRKTSYEQY
>TRBV5-6|TRBJ1-4|13
ASSPSDSTNEKLF
>TRBV4-3|TRBJ2-4|14
ASSQDFLSVRNIQY
>TRBV7-9|TRBJ2-2|13
ASSSGTVNTGELF
>TRBV30|TRBJ2-7|12
AWSKGQGVDEQY
>TRBV5-6|TRBJ2-3|13
ASSWGSSVTDTQY
>TRBV7-9|TRBJ2-2|11
ASRGPVSGELF
>TRBV7-9|TRBJ2-3|13
ASRRLAGNTDTQY
>TRBV4-1|TRBJ2-2|17
ASSQAPDRGPSGTGELF
>TRBV12-3/TRBV12-4|TRBJ2-5|11
ASRMGGGWTQY
>TRBV29-1|TRBJ1-1|9
SVWRTVDAF
>TRBV5-1|TRBJ2-5|12
ASSLWGSEETQY
>TRBV2|TRBJ2-3|9
ANTLGDTQY
>TRBV7-2|TRBJ2-5|11
ASRESSQETQY
>TRBV12-3/TRBV12-4|TRBJ2-2|10
ASSQGTGELF
>TRBV9|TRBJ2-1|12
ASSVAGSYNEQF
>TRBV6-5|TRBJ1-1|11
ASSVGYVAEAF
>TRBV4-3|TRBJ2-7|14
ASSQVLGQGAGEQY
>TRBV7-3|TRBJ2-3|13
ASSWVGGLADTQY
>TRBV7-6|TRBJ2-1|9
ASSLWHEQF
>TRBV5-5|TRBJ2-3|14
ASSFADSTSTDTQY
>TRBV7-6|TRBJ1-6|16
ASSSRPPQDSYNSPLH
>TRBV4-3|TRBJ1-2|13
ASSPGTGVLYGYT
>TRBV4-3|TRBJ2-1|15
ASSRDDSYYSYNEQF
>TRBV4-2|TRBJ2-5|13
ASSQVDGGGETQY
>TRBV28|TRBJ2-4|15
ASSLIGTDTAKNIQY
>TRBV5-4|TRBJ2-3|14
ASSLGDRGTTDTQY
>TRBV2|TRBJ1-1|11
ASSVLLNTEAF
>TRBV9|TRBJ2-1|13
ASSVDGTEYNEQF
>TRBV6-2/TRBV6-3|TRBJ2-7|12
ASSPQGASYEQY
>TRBV10-1|TRBJ2-7|13
ASSESTGVGYEQY
>TRBV4-3|TRBJ2-5|15
ASSQDWSGGATETQY
>TRBV10-3|TRBJ2-3|12
AISLLADTDTQY
>TRBV12-3/TRBV12-4|TRBJ2-1|15
ASSFGTQGRGNNEQF
>TRBV7-7|TRBJ2-2|12
ASSSSTKIGELF
>TRBV4-1|TRBJ2-7|12
ASSQRAPSYEQY
>TRBV5-1|TRBJ2-1|15
ASSPTRQGPVGNEQF
>TRBV29-1|TRBJ2-6|13
SVYLPSRGANVLT
>TRBV21-1|TRBJ2-5|20
ASSIHNWGTSGGSREGETQY
>TRBV11-2|TRBJ2-3|14
ASSKGTSRNTDTQY
>TRBV4-3|TRBJ2-1|14
ASSHDLPGPTNEQF